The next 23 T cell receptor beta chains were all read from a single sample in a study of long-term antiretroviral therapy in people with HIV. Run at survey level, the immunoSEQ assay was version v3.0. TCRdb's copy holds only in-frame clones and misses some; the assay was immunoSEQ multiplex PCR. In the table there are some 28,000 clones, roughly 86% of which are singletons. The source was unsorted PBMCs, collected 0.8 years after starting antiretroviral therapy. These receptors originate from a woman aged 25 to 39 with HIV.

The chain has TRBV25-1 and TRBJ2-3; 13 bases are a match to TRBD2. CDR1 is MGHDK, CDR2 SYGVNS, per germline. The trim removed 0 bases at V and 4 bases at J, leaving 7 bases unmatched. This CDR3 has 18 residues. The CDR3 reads CASSEYMTSGGPPDTQYF. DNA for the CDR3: TGTGCCAGCAGTGAATATATGACTAGCGGGGGGCCTCCAGATACGCAGTATTTT.

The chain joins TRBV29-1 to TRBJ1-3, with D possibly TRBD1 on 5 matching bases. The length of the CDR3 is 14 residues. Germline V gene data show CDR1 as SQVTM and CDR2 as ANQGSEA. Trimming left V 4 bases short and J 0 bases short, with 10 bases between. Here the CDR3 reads CSVVGARSGNTIYF. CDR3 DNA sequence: TGCAGCGTTGTCGGGGCCCGCTCTGGAAACACCATATATTTT.

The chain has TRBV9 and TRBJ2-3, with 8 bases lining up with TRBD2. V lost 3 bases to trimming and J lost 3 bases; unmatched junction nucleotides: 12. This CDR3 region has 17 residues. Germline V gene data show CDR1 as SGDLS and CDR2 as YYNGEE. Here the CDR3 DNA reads TGTGCCAGCAGCGCGGTCCCTAGGGGACTAGGTACAGATACGCAGTATTTT. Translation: CASSAVPRGLGTDTQYF.

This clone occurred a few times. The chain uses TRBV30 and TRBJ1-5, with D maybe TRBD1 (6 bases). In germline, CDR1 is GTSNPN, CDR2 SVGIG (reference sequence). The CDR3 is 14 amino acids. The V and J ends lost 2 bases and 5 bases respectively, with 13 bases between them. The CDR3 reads CAWSLRRGDQPQHF. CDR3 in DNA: TGTGCCTGGAGTCTCCGCAGGGGAGATCAGCCCCAGCATTTT.

The CDR3 sequence: CASSRGTGRTEAFF. CDR3 nucleotides: TGTGCCAGCAGCCGGGGGACAGGGAGAACTGAAGCTTTCTTT. The chain joins TRBV6-6 to TRBJ1-1; 9 bases line up with TRBD1. V shed 6 bases, J shed 5 bases, and the junction held 7 bases outside the gene matches. The CDR3 loop spans 14 amino acids. The germline gives CDR1 MNHNY, CDR2 SVGAGI (reference sequence).

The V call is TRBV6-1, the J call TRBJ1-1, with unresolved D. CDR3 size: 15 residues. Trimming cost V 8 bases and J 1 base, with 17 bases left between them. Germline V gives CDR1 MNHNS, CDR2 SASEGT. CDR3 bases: TGTGCCAGCTCGAAGGAACCCCCGCGGAACACTGAAGCTTTCTTT. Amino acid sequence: CASSKEPPRNTEAFF.

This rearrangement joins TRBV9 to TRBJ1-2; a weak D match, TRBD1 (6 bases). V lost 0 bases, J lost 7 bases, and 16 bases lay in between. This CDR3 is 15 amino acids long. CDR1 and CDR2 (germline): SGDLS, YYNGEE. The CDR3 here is CASSVGWGPAVGYTF. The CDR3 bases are TGTGCCAGCAGCGTAGGCTGGGGGCCGGCAGTTGGCTACACCTTC. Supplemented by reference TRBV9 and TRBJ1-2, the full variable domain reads DSGVTQTPKHLITATGQRVTLRCSPRSGDLSVYWYQQSLDQGLQFLIQYYNGEERAKGNILERFSAQQFPDLHSELNLSSLELGDSALYFCASSVGWGPAVGYTFGSGTRLTVV.

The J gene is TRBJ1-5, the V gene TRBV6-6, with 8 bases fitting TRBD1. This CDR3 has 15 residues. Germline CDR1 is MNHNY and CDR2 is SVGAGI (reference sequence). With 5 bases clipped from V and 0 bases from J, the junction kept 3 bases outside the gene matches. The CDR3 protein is CASSGRGLSNQPQHF. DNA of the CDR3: TGTGCCAGCAGTGGCAGGGGGCTTAGCAATCAGCCCCAGCATTTT.

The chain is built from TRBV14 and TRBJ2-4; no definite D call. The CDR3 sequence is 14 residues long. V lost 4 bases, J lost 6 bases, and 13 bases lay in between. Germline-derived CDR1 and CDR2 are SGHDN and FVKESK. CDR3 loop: CASSPPPPGNIQYF. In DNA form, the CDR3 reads TGTGCCAGCAGCCCCCCCCCGCCGGGAAACATTCAGTACTTC.

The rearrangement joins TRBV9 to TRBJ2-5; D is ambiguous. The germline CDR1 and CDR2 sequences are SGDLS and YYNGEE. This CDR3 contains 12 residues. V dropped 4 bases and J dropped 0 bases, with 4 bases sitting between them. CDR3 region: CASSTDQETQYF. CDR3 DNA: TGTGCCAGCAGCACCGACCAAGAGACCCAGTACTTC.

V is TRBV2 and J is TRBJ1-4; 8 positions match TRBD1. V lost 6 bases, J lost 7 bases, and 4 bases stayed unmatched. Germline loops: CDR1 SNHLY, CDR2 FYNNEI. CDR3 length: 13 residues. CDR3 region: CASRPGTGEKLFF. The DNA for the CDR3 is TGTGCCAGCAGACCCGGGACAGGTGAAAAACTGTTTTTT.

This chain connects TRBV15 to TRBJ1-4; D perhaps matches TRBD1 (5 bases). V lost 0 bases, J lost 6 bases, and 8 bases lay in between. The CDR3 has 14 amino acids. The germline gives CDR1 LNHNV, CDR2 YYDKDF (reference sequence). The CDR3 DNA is TGTGCCACCAGCAGAGAGGGGGTTGATGAAAAACTGTTTTTT. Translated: CATSREGVDEKLFF. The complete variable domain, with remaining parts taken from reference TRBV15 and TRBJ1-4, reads DAMVIQNPRYQVTQFGKPVTLSCSQTLNHNVMYWYQQKSSQAPKLLFHYYDKDFNNEADTPDNFQSRRPNTSFCFLDIRSPGLGDTAMYLCATSREGVDEKLFFGSGTQLSVL.

The CDR3 loop is CASTDQESTDTQYF. The CDR3, as DNA: TGTGCCAGCACCGATCAAGAGAGCACAGATACGCAGTATTTT. The V and J genes are TRBV9 and TRBJ2-3; D call uncertain. The CDR3 length is 14 residues. With 6 bases removed from V and 0 bases from J, the gap between germline ends came to 11 bases. Germline V gene lookup returns CDR1 SGDLS and CDR2 YYNGEE.

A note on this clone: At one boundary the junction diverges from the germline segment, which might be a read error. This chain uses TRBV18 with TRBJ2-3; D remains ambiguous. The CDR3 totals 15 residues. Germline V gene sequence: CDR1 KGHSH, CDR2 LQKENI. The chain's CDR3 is CASSPIIASRDTQYF. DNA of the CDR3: TGTGCCAGCTCACCAATTATTGCGAGCAGAGATACGCAGTATTTT.

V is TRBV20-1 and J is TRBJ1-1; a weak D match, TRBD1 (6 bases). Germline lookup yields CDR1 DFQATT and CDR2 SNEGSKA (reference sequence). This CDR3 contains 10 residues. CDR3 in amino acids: CRPGTQEAFF. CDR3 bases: TGCAGACCAGGGACACAAGAAGCTTTCTTT.

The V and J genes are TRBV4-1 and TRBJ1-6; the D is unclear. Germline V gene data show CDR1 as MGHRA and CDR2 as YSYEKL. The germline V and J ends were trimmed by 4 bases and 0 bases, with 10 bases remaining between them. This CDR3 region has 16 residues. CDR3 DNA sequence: TGCGCCAGCAGCCTTGCGGGGAGCTCCTATAATTCACCCCTCCACTTT. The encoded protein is CASSLAGSSYNSPLHF.

As DNA, the CDR3 is TGTGCCAGCAGTGAAGGTCGGGCCATGAGAGGCTACACCTTC. Its translation: CASSEGRAMRGYTF. The rearrangement links TRBV6-1 to TRBJ1-2, with D unresolved. CDR3 size: 14 residues. Deletions cut 1 base from V and 8 bases from J, with 14 bases between. Germline CDR1 reads MNHNS; CDR2 reads SASEGT.

This chain's CDR3 is CASSLSADPSYGYTF. CDR3 nucleotides: TGTGCCAGCAGCTTATCGGCGGATCCGAGCTATGGCTACACCTTC. This chain links TRBV7-3 with TRBJ1-2; no firm D call. CDR1 is SGHTA and CDR2 is FQGTGA in the germline V gene. Trimming shortened V by 2 bases and J by 4 bases, and 14 bases separated the two germline ends. The CDR3 has 15 residues.

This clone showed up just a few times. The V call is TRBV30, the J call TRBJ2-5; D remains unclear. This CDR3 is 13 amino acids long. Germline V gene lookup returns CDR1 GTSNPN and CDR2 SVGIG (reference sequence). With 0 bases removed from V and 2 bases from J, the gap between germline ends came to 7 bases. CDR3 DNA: TGTGCCTGGAGTGTAGAGTTTCAAGAGACCCAGTACTTC. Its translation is CAWSVEFQETQYF.

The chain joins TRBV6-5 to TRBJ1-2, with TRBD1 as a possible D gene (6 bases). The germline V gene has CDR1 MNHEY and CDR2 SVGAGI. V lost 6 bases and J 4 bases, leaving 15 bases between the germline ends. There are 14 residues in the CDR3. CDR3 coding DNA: TGTGCCAGCAGAAGGACAGTACGGATCTATGGCTACACCTTC. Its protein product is CASRRTVRIYGYTF.

The CDR3 coding sequence is TGTGCCAGCAGCCAAGGTGGCGGGACTAGCGGGGGGAACACCGGGGAGCTGTTTTTT. Translating gives CASSQGGGTSGGNTGELFF. This chain joins TRBV4-2 and TRBJ2-2, with TRBD2 matching 14 bases. Per the germline V gene, CDR1 is LGHNA and CDR2 is YNFKEQ. The trim removed 1 base at V and 1 base at J, leaving 5 bases unmatched. This CDR3 is built from 19 residues.

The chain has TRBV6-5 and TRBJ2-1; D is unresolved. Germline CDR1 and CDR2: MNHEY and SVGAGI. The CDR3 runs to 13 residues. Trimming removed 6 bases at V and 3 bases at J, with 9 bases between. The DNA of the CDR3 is TGTGCCAGCAGGAGCAGCGTCTACAATGAGCAGTTCTTC. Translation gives CASRSSVYNEQFF.

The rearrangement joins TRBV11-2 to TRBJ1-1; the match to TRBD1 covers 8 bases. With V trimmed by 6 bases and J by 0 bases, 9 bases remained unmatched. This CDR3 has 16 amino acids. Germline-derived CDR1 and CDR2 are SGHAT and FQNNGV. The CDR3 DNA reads TGTGCCAGCAGAACTGACAGGGGCTGGGTGAACACTGAAGCTTTCTTT. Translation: CASRTDRGWVNTEAFF.